The 10 T cell receptor beta chains reported below all come from one sample, sequenced in a study of blood T cell repertoires in COVID-19. Produced via immunoSEQ multiplex PCR; TCRdb's table is partial and in-frame only. The sample has around 150,000 clones; approximately 90% are singletons. The sample consisted of peripheral blood. The receptors were gathered from a human donor in a cohort sampled during active COVID-19.

This chain joins TRBV28 and TRBJ1-3; D is perhaps TRBD1 (6 bases). The CDR3 contains 15 residues. Germline assignment: CDR1 MDHEN and CDR2 SYDVKM. Deletions cut 3 bases from V and 2 bases from J, with 11 bases between. The CDR3 DNA sequence: TGTGCCAGCAGTTTTAGAGGACAGCCTGGAAACACCATATATTTT. Encoded protein: CASSFRGQPGNTIYF.

The genes are TRBV28 and TRBJ2-1, with 7 bases fitting TRBD1. This CDR3 is 16 amino acids long. Per the germline V gene, CDR1 is MDHEN and CDR2 is SYDVKM. Trimming cost V 8 bases and J 7 bases; bases outside gene matches: 17. In DNA, the CDR3 is TGTGCCAGCCAACGCGCCGGCCCGACAGGGCTGAATGAGCAGTTCTTC. It yields the protein CASQRAGPTGLNEQFF. The whole variable domain, remainder taken from reference TRBV28 and TRBJ2-1, is DVKVTQSSRYLVKRTGEKVFLECVQDMDHENMFWYRQDPGLGLRLIYFSYDVKMKEKGDIPEGYSVSREKKERFSLILESASTNQTSMYLCASQRAGPTGLNEQFFGPGTRLTVL.

The chain recombines TRBV10-3 with TRBJ2-7, with 10 bases that match TRBD1. This CDR3 is 15 amino acids long. Germline V CDR1 and CDR2: ENHRY, SYGVKD. The J segment lost 5 bases and the V segment lost 4 bases, leaving 8 bases of the junction unmatched. CDR3: CAISGYPGTGDEQYF. The DNA of the CDR3 is TGTGCCATCAGTGGATACCCCGGGACAGGGGACGAGCAGTACTTC.

The V gene is TRBV29-1, the J gene TRBJ1-1; TRBD1 agrees at 9 bases. The V and J ends lost 3 bases and 10 bases, in that order; junction bases with no gene match: 9. This CDR3 has 13 residues. Looked up from germline, CDR1 is SQVTM and CDR2 is ANQGSEA. CDR3 DNA sequence: TGCAGCGTTGACAAGGACAGGGGAGTGGGAGCTTTCTTT. Its protein product is CSVDKDRGVGAFF.

CDR3 sequence: CASSTRQKQGSPYEQYF. For the CDR3, the DNA is TGTGCCAGCAGCACGCGACAGAAACAGGGAAGCCCCTACGAGCAGTACTTC. This chain links TRBV7-8 with TRBJ2-7; a weak D match, TRBD1 (6 bases). The V end lost 5 bases, the J end lost 2 bases, and 22 bases lay between the germline ends. The CDR3 sequence is 17 residues long. The V gene's germline CDR1 is SGHVS and CDR2 FQNEAQ.

The chain couples TRBV25-1 to TRBJ2-5; possible D gene TRBD2, 6 bases. The CDR3 totals 14 residues. Germline assignment: CDR1 MGHDK and CDR2 SYGVNS. V was trimmed by 6 bases and J by 5 bases, leaving 16 bases between them. Written as DNA, the CDR3 is TGTGCCAGCAGCCTCGGCGGGGTCATGGAGACCCAGTACTTC. Translating it yields CASSLGGVMETQYF.

The CDR3 sequence is CASSPRTGRTEAFF. CDR3 bases: TGTGCCAGCAGCCCACGGACAGGGAGGACTGAAGCTTTCTTT. The chain is built from TRBV3-1 (or the pseudogene TRBV3-2) and TRBJ1-1; 8 bases fit TRBD1. Germline CDR1 is LGHDT and CDR2 is YNNKEL (reference sequence). The CDR3 loop spans 14 amino acids. The trim removed 4 bases at V and 5 bases at J, leaving 6 bases unmatched.

J is TRBJ1-2 and V is TRBV24-1; TRBD1 matches at 11 bases. There are 19 residues in the CDR3. Trimming cost V 12 bases and J 3 bases; bases outside gene matches: 23. The germline V gene encodes CDR1 KGHDR and CDR2 SFDVKD. The CDR3 region is CAESRAIRTGGAGDYGYTF. DNA for the CDR3: TGTGCCGAATCAAGGGCAATCCGGACAGGGGGCGCCGGGGACTATGGCTACACCTTC.

This clone was observed a single time. This chain connects TRBV7-9 to TRBJ1-3; 8 nucleotides line up with TRBD1. Germline V gene sequence: CDR1 SEHNR, CDR2 FQNEAQ (reference sequence). The V segment lost 4 bases and the J segment 2 bases; nucleotides outside the gene matches: 4. CDR3 length: 15 residues. The CDR3 is CASSSDRATGNTIYF. The CDR3 nucleotides read TGTGCCAGCAGCTCGGACAGGGCGACTGGAAACACCATATATTTT.

CDR3 bases: TGTGCCTGGAGCACCAAAAGGGCAGGGTGGGTTTCTGGCTATGGCTACACCTTC. Its translation is CAWSTKRAGWVSGYGYTF. The chain employs TRBV30 and TRBJ1-2; TRBD1 is a possible D gene (5 bases). CDR1 and CDR2 (germline): GTSNPN, SVGIG (reference sequence). CDR3 length equals 18 residues. Trimming stripped 3 bases from V and 4 bases from J, with 27 bases between. The full variable domain, with the rest looked up from reference TRBV30 and TRBJ1-2, is SQTIHQWPATLVQPVGSPLSLECTVEGTSNPNLYWYRQAAGRGLQLLFYSVGIGQISSEVPQNLSASRPQDRQFILSSKKLLLSDSGFYLCAWSTKRAGWVSGYGYTFGSGTRLTVV.